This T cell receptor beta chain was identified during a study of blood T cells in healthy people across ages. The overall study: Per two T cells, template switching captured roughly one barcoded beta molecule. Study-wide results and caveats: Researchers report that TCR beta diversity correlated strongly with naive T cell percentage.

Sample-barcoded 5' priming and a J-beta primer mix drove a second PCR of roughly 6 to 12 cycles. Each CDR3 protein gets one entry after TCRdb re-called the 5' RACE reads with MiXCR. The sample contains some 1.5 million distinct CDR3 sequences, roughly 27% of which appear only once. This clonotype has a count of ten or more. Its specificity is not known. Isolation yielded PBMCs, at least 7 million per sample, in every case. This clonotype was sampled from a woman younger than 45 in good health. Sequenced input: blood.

The CDR3, as DNA: TGTGCCAGCAGACTAGCGGGAGCAAGCGAGCAGTACTTC. This gives the protein CASRLAGASEQYF. The rearrangement joins TRBV6-2 or TRBV6-3 to TRBJ2-7, with 11 bases lining up with TRBD2. The CDR3 length is 13 residues. Germline V gene lookup returns CDR1 MNHEY and CDR2 SVGEGT. After removal of 6 bases from V and 6 bases from J, the junction contained 4 bases not matched to a gene.